This T cell receptor (beta chain) is drawn from a study of tumor-infiltrating lymphocytes in primary liver carcinoma. Study findings and constraints: Blood had a significantly lower top-250-clone fraction than tumors did (p = 0.039).

Co-extracting RNA and DNA was done with 20-30 mg of unsorted bulk tissue as input. The ends were cut back, 7 bases at V and 0 bases at J, with 15 bases in the middle. The CDR3 has 15 amino acids. Germline CDR1 is MDHEN and CDR2 is SYDVKM. With 400 to 550 ng total RNA as template and a constant-region primer, TCR beta cDNA was made. Libraries covering TCR beta were generated through three nested multiplex PCR rounds (using a slightly modified ARM-PCR). TRBV1-TRBV30 forward primers paired with a C-beta reverse primer were used in the first two PCR rounds, which ran approximately 11 cycles each. Each CDR3 protein is one row after TCRdb ran MiXCR on the multiplex PCR reads. The repertoire holds more than 85,000 distinct CDR3 sequences, with roughly 80% as singletons. Comments on this clonotype: What it binds is not known. This CDR3 is missing its conserved last phenylalanine or tryptophan, likely due to a read error.

The TCR originated in a man aged 35 to 55 with primary liver carcinoma and hepatitis B virus infection. The genes are TRBV28 and TRBJ1-1; D perhaps matches TRBD1 (5 bases). Sequenced material: liver tumor tissue from sampling region 3. Noted subset: tumor region T3, left-lateral pole. Here the CDR3 reads CASNRGGKMNTEAFS. The CDR3 nucleotides read TGTGCCAGCAATCGGGGGGGGAAGATGAACACTGAAGCTTTCTCT.